The clone carrying this T cell receptor beta chain was detected a few times. Its antigen is as yet unknown. Looked up from germline, CDR1 is MRHNA and CDR2 is SNTAGT. The CDR3 loop spans 15 amino acids. Trimming took 9 bases from V and 0 from J, leaving 15 bases between them. The sample is drawn from a study of persistence of HIV-infected CD4 T cells. General study findings and limits: Within sorted populations, more oligoclonal TCRs accompanied more oligoclonal proviruses.

Stimulation used 8.5 to 10 ug/mL lysate from CMV-infected fibroblasts. Responding CD4+ T cells were sorted by upregulation of both CD40 ligand and CD69. Adults with HIV-1 started suppressive ART while chronically infected. Anti-CD28/CD49d costimulation, CD40-blocking antibody and enfuvirtide were given to CD8-depleted PBMCs for roughly 20 hours. This was the immunoSEQ version 4 assay in survey mode. Only in-frame clones appear in the TCRdb table, and some are missing; sequencing was by immunoSEQ multiplex PCR. The sample consists of approximately 12,000 clones, about 65% of them appearing once. The V call is TRBV6-4, the J call TRBJ2-4; weak D call: TRBD1 (6 bases). The TCR originated in an adult man with HIV who was CMV-seropositive. The sample here was CD4+ T cells sorted from PBMCs after roughly 18-hour stimulation, taken from a patient who received antiretroviral therapy. The CDR3 sequence is CASEDSIVAKNIQYF. The CDR3 DNA follows: TGTGCCAGTGAGGACAGCATAGTAGCCAAAAACATTCAGTACTTC.